The 29 T cell receptor beta chains reported below all come from one sample, sequenced in a study of CD4 T cells in relation to SARS-CoV-2 and coronaviruses. The protocol was immunoSEQ multiplex PCR, while the TCRdb copy is restricted to in-frame clones and leaves out a portion. Of around 54,000 clones listed, just over 90% are singletons. Sequenced: naive CD4+ T cells from PBMCs. Subset in this sample: naive CD4+ T cells isolated by negative enrichment. The receptors originated from an adult with COVID-19.

J is TRBJ2-5 and V is TRBV18; 8 bases are a match to TRBD2. Germline values: CDR1 KGHSH, CDR2 LQKENI. Trimming cost V 8 bases and J 4 bases; bases outside gene matches: 3. There are 12 residues in the CDR3. CDR3 in DNA: TGTGCCAGCGCGGGACTAGTAGAGACCCAGTACTTC. Protein sequence: CASAGLVETQYF. The complete variable domain, with remaining parts taken from reference TRBV18 and TRBJ2-5, reads NAGVMQNPRHLVRRRGQEARLRCSPMKGHSHVYWYRQLPEEGLKFMVYLQKENIIDESGMPKERFSAEFPKEGPSILRIQQVVRGDSAAYFCASAGLVETQYFGPGTRLLVL.

The rearrangement links TRBV4-3 to TRBJ2-7, with D uncertain. The CDR3 covers 15 residues. CDR1 and CDR2 (germline): LGHNA, YSLEER. V lost 0 bases and J lost 2, with 11 bases in between. Here the CDR3 reads CASSQDKGRPYEQYF. The CDR3 nucleotides are TGCGCCAGCAGCCAAGATAAGGGAAGACCCTACGAGCAGTACTTC.

As for this clone: The junction departs from germline at one end; a sequencing error may be responsible. The chain has TRBV18 and TRBJ1-2, with 8 bases matching TRBD1. The CDR3 spans 12 residues. The germline V gene has CDR1 KGHSH and CDR2 LQKENI. The CDR3 region has the DNA TGTGCCAGCTCACTGACAGGGGCGAAGCATAGCTTC. Translation: CASSLTGAKHSF. Full variable domain (outside the CDR3, taken from reference TRBV18 and TRBJ1-2): NAGVMQNPRHLVRRRGQEARLRCSPMKGHSHVYWYRQLPEEGLKFMVYLQKENIIDESGMPKERFSAEFPKEGPSILRIQQVVRGDSAAYFCASSLTGAKHSFGSGTRLTVV.

The chain's CDR3 is CASTRSGRDTHGYTF. As DNA, the CDR3 is TGTGCCAGCACCCGAAGCGGCCGGGACACCCATGGCTACACCTTC. This chain uses TRBV6-5 with TRBJ1-2; possibly TRBD1 for D (6 bases). V was shortened by 7 bases and J by 6 bases, with 21 bases between the two germline ends. CDR1 is MNHEY and CDR2 is SVGAGI in the germline V gene. CDR3 length: 15 residues.

The gene calls are TRBV4-1 and TRBJ1-3, with TRBD1 matching over 9 bases. Germline values: CDR1 MGHRA, CDR2 YSYEKL. J gave up 4 bases and V 3 bases, and 10 bases lay outside the gene matches. The CDR3 extends over 17 amino acids. CDR3 in amino acids: CASSQNRGPLKGNTIYF. CDR3 DNA: TGCGCCAGCAGCCAGAACAGGGGGCCTTTGAAGGGAAACACCATATATTTT.

The chain is built from TRBV2 and TRBJ2-7; TRBD2 agrees at 7 bases. CDR1 SNHLY and CDR2 FYNNEI come from the germline V gene. The CDR3 is 14 residues long. The J segment lost 3 bases and the V segment lost 7 bases, leaving 9 bases of the junction unmatched. The CDR3 region has the DNA TGTGCCAGCACCTTGGGGGGGATTCTCTACGAGCAGTACTTC. Translation gives CASTLGGILYEQYF.

V usage is TRBV6-2 or TRBV6-3 and J usage is TRBJ1-1, with TRBD1 as a possible D gene (6 bases). The V end lost 4 bases, the J end lost 1 base, and 16 bases lay between the germline ends. CDR1 is MNHEY and CDR2 is SVGEGT in the germline V gene. The CDR3 extends over 16 amino acids. The CDR3 nucleotides are TGTGCCAGCAGTTCTATGGACAGAGGACCGAACACTGAAGCTTTCTTT. Encoded protein: CASSSMDRGPNTEAFF.

This clone has a single count. The CDR3 region has the DNA TGTGCCAGCAGTGAAAATGGGCTCAACACAGATACGCAGTATTTT. Its translation is CASSENGLNTDTQYF. The chain has TRBV2 and TRBJ2-3, with D unresolved. Between the trimmed V and J ends, which lost 2 bases and 2 bases, there was a span of 11 bases. Germline lookup yields CDR1 SNHLY and CDR2 FYNNEI. The CDR3 has 15 residues.

V gene TRBV7-2 combines with J gene TRBJ2-3; no clear D. Trimming pared 1 base from V and 6 bases from J, leaving 8 bases between. Germline values: CDR1 SGHTA, CDR2 FQGNSA. CDR3 length equals 13 residues. CDR3 sequence (DNA): TGTGCCAGCAGCTTAGGGCTAGTGGATACGCAGTATTTT. Translating it yields CASSLGLVDTQYF.

The chain has TRBV3-1 (or the pseudogene TRBV3-2) and TRBJ1-6, with 10 positions matching TRBD1. V shed 5 bases, J shed 11 bases, and the junction held 9 bases outside the gene matches. CDR3 size: 15 residues. The germline V gene has CDR1 LGHDT and CDR2 YNNKEL (reference sequence). The CDR3 DNA follows: TGTGCCAGCAGCACGGGACAGGGGATCGGGGCACCCCTCCACTTT. It codes for CASSTGQGIGAPLHF.

This rearrangement joins TRBV7-9 to TRBJ2-3; D unresolved. The CDR3 has 16 residues. Trimming cost V 5 bases and J 0 bases, with 15 bases left between them. In germline, CDR1 is SEHNR, CDR2 FQNEAQ (reference sequence). CDR3 residues: CASSQPLRWSTDTQYF. For the CDR3, the DNA is TGTGCCAGCAGCCAACCACTGCGGTGGAGCACAGATACGCAGTATTTT.

CDR3: CATSNRVDTGELFF. CDR3 sequence (DNA): TGTGCCACCAGCAACAGGGTCGACACCGGGGAGCTGTTTTTT. The chain combines TRBV15 with TRBJ2-2; tentative D call: TRBD1 (6 bases). Trimming left V 4 bases short and J 3 bases short, with 9 bases between. There are 14 residues in the CDR3. CDR1 and CDR2 from the germline V gene are LNHNV and YYDKDF (reference sequence).

The chain couples TRBV5-1 to TRBJ2-7, with D tentatively TRBD1 (5 bases). Germline lookup yields CDR1 SGHRS and CDR2 YFSETQ. The CDR3 runs to 15 residues. The V and J ends lost 0 bases and 5 bases respectively, with 15 bases between them. The CDR3 protein is CASSLGSSDTHEQYF. The CDR3 DNA is TGCGCCAGCAGCTTGGGGTCCTCGGACACCCACGAGCAGTACTTC.

The rearrangement links TRBV30 to TRBJ2-7, with D tentatively TRBD1 (5 bases). There are 11 residues in the CDR3. CDR1 is GTSNPN, CDR2 SVGIG, per germline (reference sequence). The germline V and J ends were trimmed by 3 bases and 6 bases, with 9 bases remaining between them. For the CDR3, the DNA is TGTGCCTGGAGAGTTCAGGGCGAGCAGTACTTC. Residues: CAWRVQGEQYF.

This chain links TRBV3-1 (or the pseudogene TRBV3-2) with TRBJ2-7; TRBD1 aligns across 7 bases. The ends lost 9 bases at V and 6 bases at J; junction bases unmatched: 8. The CDR3 consists of 12 residues. The germline V gene has CDR1 LGHDT and CDR2 YNNKEL (reference sequence). CDR3 sequence: CASETGSGEQYF. The CDR3 region has the DNA TGTGCCAGTGAGACAGGGAGCGGCGAGCAGTACTTC.

This sequence joins TRBV10-3 and TRBJ2-7; possibly TRBD1 for D (5 bases). The ends were cut back, 6 bases at V and 2 bases at J, with 14 bases in the middle. CDR1 and CDR2 from the germline V gene are ENHRY and SYGVKD. The CDR3 length is 14 residues. The CDR3 region has the DNA TGTGCCATCAGCGCCCCAAAGGGGACCTACGAGCAGTACTTC. Encoded protein: CAISAPKGTYEQYF.

In this sample, this clone turned up once. The J gene is TRBJ2-7, the V gene TRBV21-1; TRBD2, the table's D call, was not compared with the DNA. TRBV21-1 is a pseudogene. The CDR3 is 16 residues long. The CDR3 loop reads CASSKEGPGRAHEQYF. The CDR3 coding sequence is TGTGCCAGCAGCAAAGAGGGTCCAGGGAGGGCCCACGAGCAGTACTTC.

The chain combines TRBV9 with TRBJ2-5; 9 bases match TRBD1. This CDR3 is 14 amino acids long. Trimming removed 2 bases from V and 6 bases from J; junction bases left unmatched: 5. Germline V gene sequence: CDR1 SGDLS, CDR2 YYNGEE. The CDR3 nucleotides read TGTGCCAGCAGCGTCGGACAGGGGATCCAGACCCAGTACTTC. As protein: CASSVGQGIQTQYF.

The chain combines TRBV20-1 with TRBJ2-5, with D uncertain. Trimming took 3 bases from V and 0 from J, leaving 8 bases between them. This CDR3 spans 13 amino acids. Germline V gene lookup returns CDR1 DFQATT and CDR2 SNEGSKA (reference sequence). CDR3 sequence (DNA): TGCAGTGCTAGTTCCGACAACCAAGAGACCCAGTACTTC. It is translated as CSASSDNQETQYF.

This sequence joins TRBV5-6 and TRBJ2-1, with TRBD2 identical over 13 bases. The germline V gene encodes CDR1 SGHDT and CDR2 YYEEEE. The length of the CDR3 is 17 residues. Trimming at V came to 4 bases and at J to 7 bases, leaving 11 bases not matched to a gene. The CDR3 nucleotides are TGTGCCAGCAGCCCGCGCCCGGGACTAGCGGGGTGGAATGAGCAGTTCTTC. It codes for CASSPRPGLAGWNEQFF. Full variable domain (missing parts from reference TRBV5-6 and TRBJ2-1): DAGVTQSPTHLIKTRGQQVTLRCSPKSGHDTVSWYQQALGQGPQFIFQYYEEEERQRGNFPDRFSGHQFPNYSSELNVNALLLGDSALYLCASSPRPGLAGWNEQFFGPGTRLTVL.

The chain uses TRBV5-4 and TRBJ1-1, with TRBD1 matching 9 bases. J was trimmed by 4 bases and V by 4 bases; bases with no gene match: 11. Per germline, CDR1 SGHNT and CDR2 YYREEE (reference sequence). The CDR3 contains 16 residues. DNA of the CDR3: TGTGCCAGCAGCCCCATAACAGGGGGCGTCGGCACTGAAGCTTTCTTT. Protein sequence: CASSPITGGVGTEAFF.

This clone has only one observation. The J gene is TRBJ1-5, the V gene TRBV24-1; D not certain. CDR3 size: 14 residues. Germline V gene sequence: CDR1 KGHDR, CDR2 SFDVKD. V lost 0 bases, J lost 0 bases, and 2 bases lay in between. The CDR3 DNA sequence: TGTGCCACCAGTGATTTGAGTAGCAATCAGCCCCAGCATTTT. Residues: CATSDLSSNQPQHF.

The V call is TRBV5-1, the J call TRBJ2-2, with 9 bases identical to TRBD2. There are 16 residues in the CDR3. Germline V lookup: CDR1 SGHRS, CDR2 YFSETQ. The V segment lost 2 bases and the J segment 3 bases; nucleotides outside the gene matches: 5. The CDR3, as DNA: TGCGCCAGCAGCTTACAAGCGGGAGGATACACCGGGGAGCTGTTTTTT. This encodes CASSLQAGGYTGELFF.

The chain is built from TRBV3-1 (or the pseudogene TRBV3-2) and TRBJ2-3; 7 bases map to TRBD2. Per germline, CDR1 LGHDT and CDR2 YNNKEL (reference sequence). The length of the CDR3 is 20 residues. With 2 bases clipped from V and 0 bases from J, the junction kept 17 bases outside the gene matches. CDR3 nucleotide sequence: TGTGCCAGCAGCCAATTACTCCGTGGCGGGGGAGGTTCTAGCACAGATACGCAGTATTTT. Translating it yields CASSQLLRGGGGSSTDTQYF.

J is TRBJ2-3 and V is TRBV1; TRBD2 is taken as the D call from the table, unchecked against the DNA. TRBV1 is a listed pseudogene. The CDR3 covers 16 residues. CDR3 protein: CTSRTALAGEGDTQYF. CDR3 coding DNA: TGCACCAGCAGGACGGCACTAGCGGGAGAAGGAGATACGCAGTATTTT.

This chain joins TRBV7-2 and TRBJ2-5, with D possibly TRBD1 on 5 matching bases. The V gene lost 2 bases and the J gene lost 2 bases, with 12 bases spanning the gap. The CDR3 consists of 15 residues. The V gene's germline CDR1 is SGHTA and CDR2 FQGNSA. The chain's CDR3 is CASSLFRQSQETQYF. The CDR3 nucleotides are TGTGCCAGCAGCTTATTTCGACAGTCACAAGAGACCCAGTACTTC.

CDR3 bases: TGTGCCACCAGCAGTGTCGACCATAGCAATCAGCCCCAGCATTTT. This encodes CATSSVDHSNQPQHF. The chain carries TRBV15 and TRBJ1-5; no clear D gene. Between the trimmed V and J ends, which lost 3 bases and 0 bases, there was a span of 9 bases. The germline gives CDR1 LNHNV, CDR2 YYDKDF (reference sequence). The CDR3 is made up of 15 amino acids.

This clone was seen just once. The chain joins TRBV7-8 to TRBJ2-7; 7 bases are a match to TRBD1. Germline lookup yields CDR1 SGHVS and CDR2 FQNEAQ. The ends lost 5 bases at V and 2 bases at J; junction bases unmatched: 3. The CDR3 length is 13 residues. CDR3 nucleotide sequence: TGTGCCAGCAGCCTGGACAGGCCCTACGAGCAGTACTTC. Translated, it gives CASSLDRPYEQYF. Full variable domain (remainder filled in from reference TRBV7-8 and TRBJ2-7): GAGVSQSPRYKVAKRGQDVALRCDPISGHVSLFWYQQALGQGPEFLTYFQNEAQLDKSGLPSDRFFAERPEGSVSTLKIQRTQQEDSAVYLCASSLDRPYEQYFGPGTRLTVT.

The chain couples TRBV18 to TRBJ1-1; D may be TRBD1 (5 bases). The CDR3 extends over 14 amino acids. The germline V and J ends were trimmed by 6 bases and 0 bases, with 11 bases remaining between them. CDR1 and CDR2 (germline): KGHSH, LQKENI. The CDR3 loop reads CASSPGRLNTEAFF. The CDR3 region has the DNA TGTGCCAGCTCGCCGGGACGGCTGAACACTGAAGCTTTCTTT.